This record looks at one T cell receptor beta chain sequence and its context. What it binds is not known. Looked up from germline, CDR1 is LGHNA and CDR2 is YSLEER. The CDR3 is 17 amino acids. V was cut by 0 bases and J by 2 bases, with 17 bases left in between. Assay used: immunoSEQ multiplex PCR; TCRdb lists only in-frame clones, some missing. Among roughly 40,000 clones listed, roughly three quarters were seen once. The data derive from a study of STAT3 mutations in large granular lymphocyte leukemia. Study-wide context: More than half of T-LGLL patients received immunosuppressive therapy.

Study-level results: Samples missed the first appearance of the clone. Every T-cell large granular lymphocyte leukemia patient had at least one immunodominant TCR beta clonotype.

Input material: PBMCs. The TCR originated in a human donor with T large granular lymphocyte leukemia. Some clones in this sample may be carry-over from other donors' samples. The rearrangement links TRBV4-3 to TRBJ2-7, with a tentative D call TRBD1 (6 bases). The CDR3 nucleotides read TGCGCCAGCAGCCAAGATCACCGGACAGACTTTACCTACGAGCAGTACTTC. Translating gives CASSQDHRTDFTYEQYF.